This T cell receptor (beta chain) emerged from a study of blood T cells in healthy people across ages. On the study more broadly: Per every two T cells, about one barcoded beta molecule was captured by template switching.

A second PCR of about 7 to 12 cycles used a sample-barcoded 5' primer and a J-beta primer mix. TCRdb itself ran the 5' RACE reads through MiXCR, one entry per CDR3 protein. The sample lists 1.5 million or so distinct CDR3 sequences; under 55% were seen once. CDR1 and CDR2 from the germline V gene are SGHRS and YFSETQ. V lost 1 base and J lost 7, with 24 bases in between. The CDR3 sequence is 17 residues long. The sample, around 9.9 milliliters of peripheral blood, was drawn from each donor. This chain uses TRBV5-1 with TRBJ2-7, with D possibly being TRBD1 (6 bases). Sequencing was performed on blood. The clonotype originates from a woman in her late teens or twenties in good health. CDR3 residues: CASSLSVGGQRRNEQYF. CDR3 DNA: TGCGCCAGCAGCTTGAGCGTAGGAGGACAGCGACGGAATGAGCAGTACTTC.